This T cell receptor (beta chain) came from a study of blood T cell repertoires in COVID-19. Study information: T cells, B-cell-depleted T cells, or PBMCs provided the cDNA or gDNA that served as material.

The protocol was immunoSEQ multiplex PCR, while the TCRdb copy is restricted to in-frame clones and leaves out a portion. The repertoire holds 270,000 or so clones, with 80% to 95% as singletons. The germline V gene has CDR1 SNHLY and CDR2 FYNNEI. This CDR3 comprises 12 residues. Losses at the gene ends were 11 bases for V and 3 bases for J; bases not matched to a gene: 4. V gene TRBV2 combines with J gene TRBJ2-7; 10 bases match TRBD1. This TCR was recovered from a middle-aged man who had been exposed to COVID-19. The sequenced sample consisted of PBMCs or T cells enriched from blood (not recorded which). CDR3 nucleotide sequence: TGTGCCGGGACAGGGGTGGGCTACGAGCAGTACTTC. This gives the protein CAGTGVGYEQYF.